One T cell receptor beta chain is described in this entry. The antigen is undetermined. The sample belongs to a study of blood T cells in healthy people across ages. The CDR3 totals 15 residues. Trimming shortened V by 0 bases and J by 0 bases, and 8 bases separated the two germline ends. Study findings and constraints: Estimates drawn from one million T cells were deemed to understate diversity.

It was with a sample-barcoded 5' primer and a J-beta primer mix that a second PCR of about 6 to 12 cycles was run. TCRdb independently ran MiXCR on the 5' RACE reads; one entry per CDR3 protein. The table includes approximately 1,000,000 distinct CDR3 sequences, about two fifths detected once. The chain couples TRBV12-3 or TRBV12-4 to TRBJ1-1; the D is unclear. The TCR was taken from a man aged 18 to 30 in good health. The sequencing input was blood. The CDR3, as DNA: TGTGCCAGCAGTTTAGCTTTAGGAATGAACACTGAAGCTTTCTTT. Protein product: CASSLALGMNTEAFF.